This T cell receptor (beta chain) was obtained from a study of identical twins. In its sample, this clonotype was seen many times. The CDR3 covers 16 residues. The junction had 6 bases not matched to a gene; V was cut back by 6 bases and J by 0 bases. Germline loops: CDR1 SEHNR, CDR2 FQNEAQ (reference sequence). MiXCR, applied by TCRdb to the 5' RACE reads, yields one record per CDR3 protein. The sample lists about 160,000 distinct CDR3 sequences; around 3.4% were seen once. The receptor was derived from a man aged 18 to 29 in good health. The rearrangement joins TRBV7-9 to TRBJ2-1, with 9 nucleotides matching TRBD2. Source material: memory T cells sorted from blood. The CDR3 coding sequence is TGTGCCAGCAGACCAACTAGCGGGCGCTCCTACAATGAGCAGTTCTTC. It translates to CASRPTSGRSYNEQFF.